These 28 T cell receptor beta chains were sequenced from one sample in a study of T cell repertoires in cytomegalovirus infection. TCRdb fed the reads into MiXCR, producing one record per CDR3 protein. The sample records approximately 390,000 distinct CDR3 sequences, about 35% being singletons. These receptors' targets are unknown. Source: cultured PBMCs, taken from culture after CMV antigen stimulation. These receptor sequences come from a human donor in good health (CMV status not recorded). Some clones in this sample may be carry-over from other donors' samples.

In this sample, this clonotype turned up a few times. This chain links TRBV10-3 with TRBJ2-1; 7 bases match TRBD2. CDR1 and CDR2 from the germline V gene are ENHRY and SYGVKD. V shed 10 bases, J shed 3 bases, and the junction held 9 bases outside the gene matches. The CDR3 has 14 residues. The CDR3 is CASGLSGNYNEQFF. CDR3 in DNA: TGTGCCAGCGGACTAAGCGGGAACTACAATGAGCAGTTCTTC.

This clonotype showed up just once. The chain combines TRBV6-2 or TRBV6-3 with TRBJ1-1; D is ambiguous. Trimming left V 7 bases short and J 7 bases short, with 16 bases between. This CDR3 is 13 amino acids long. Germline V gives CDR1 MNHEY, CDR2 SVGEGT. The CDR3 protein is CASTFDTYSEAFF. The CDR3 DNA sequence: TGTGCCAGCACGTTTGACACGTACAGTGAAGCTTTCTTT.

The rearrangement uses TRBV12-5 and TRBJ2-5; 10 bases fit TRBD2. CDR3 length: 14 residues. The V gene's germline CDR1 is LGHNT and CDR2 FRNRAP. V was clipped by 2 bases and J by 5 bases; unmatched bases: 2. CDR3 in amino acids: CASGLQLAGETQYF. The CDR3 nucleotides read TGTGCTAGTGGTTTGCAACTAGCGGGGGAGACCCAGTACTTC.

There are a few counts of this clonotype. This chain connects TRBV28 to TRBJ2-3; D is uncertain. Trimming pared 4 bases from V and 2 bases from J, leaving 13 bases between. The CDR3 loop spans 15 amino acids. The germline V gene encodes CDR1 MDHEN and CDR2 SYDVKM. The CDR3 bases are TGTGCCAGCAGTTCCACCGGGCTCAACACAGATACGCAGTATTTT. This translates into CASSSTGLNTDTQYF.

This clonotype occurred once. The CDR3 loop is CASSPTGTGTSGANVLTF. Written as DNA, the CDR3 is TGTGCCAGCAGCCCAACCGGGACAGGGACGTCTGGGGCCAACGTCCTGACTTTC. V gene TRBV7-4 combines with J gene TRBJ2-6; the match to TRBD1 covers 9 bases. CDR3 size: 18 residues. Losses at the gene ends were 5 bases for V and 1 base for J; bases not matched to a gene: 9. Germline CDR1 is SGHVT and CDR2 is SQSDAQ.

V usage is TRBV6-5 and J usage is TRBJ2-3; D is undetermined. CDR1 is MNHEY and CDR2 is SVGAGI in the germline V gene. CDR3 size: 13 residues. V was trimmed by 4 bases and J by 4 bases, leaving 9 bases between them. CDR3 loop: CASSFTVSDTQYF. The CDR3 coding sequence is TGTGCCAGCAGTTTCACGGTATCAGATACGCAGTATTTT.

CDR3 region: CATSDLTRLGNEQFF. The CDR3 DNA follows: TGTGCCACCAGTGATTTAACTAGACTGGGCAATGAGCAGTTCTTC. This chain links TRBV24-1 with TRBJ2-1; D perhaps matches TRBD2 (5 bases). CDR1 KGHDR and CDR2 SFDVKD come from the germline V gene. V lost 1 base and J lost 6, with 12 bases in between. The CDR3 spans 15 residues.

The V call is TRBV12-3 or TRBV12-4, the J call TRBJ1-5; D is possibly TRBD1 (6 bases). V lost 6 bases and J lost 9, with 15 bases in between. The CDR3 runs to 13 residues. CDR3 residues: CASSQLQGWPQHF. The CDR3 DNA follows: TGTGCCAGCAGCCAACTACAGGGATGGCCCCAGCATTTT.

V and J are TRBV7-9 and TRBJ2-3; the match to TRBD2 covers 11 bases. Per germline, CDR1 SEHNR and CDR2 FQNEAQ (reference sequence). After removal of 5 bases from V and 1 base from J, the junction contained 2 bases not matched to a gene. The CDR3 is made up of 15 amino acids. Here the CDR3 DNA reads TGTGCCAGCAGCATGACTAGCGGGGGCACAGATACGCAGTATTTT. It encodes CASSMTSGGTDTQYF.

This clonotype was seen more than once but under ten times. This chain uses TRBV7-2 with TRBJ2-1; tentatively, D is TRBD1 (5 bases). The CDR3 is 15 residues long. From germline, CDR1 is SGHTA and CDR2 FQGNSA. V lost 5 bases and J 5 bases, leaving 16 bases between the germline ends. CDR3 in DNA: TGTGCCAGCAGCATATTAGCTAGGGGTCACAATGAGCAGTTCTTC. It is translated as CASSILARGHNEQFF.

V is TRBV25-1 and J is TRBJ1-1, with D possibly being TRBD1 (6 bases). Germline V gene lookup returns CDR1 MGHDK and CDR2 SYGVNS. V lost 1 base, J lost 6 bases, and 18 bases lay in between. This CDR3 contains 16 residues. CDR3: CASSELGGSGSSEAFF. As DNA, the CDR3 is TGTGCCAGCAGTGAATTGGGGGGCAGCGGGTCCTCTGAAGCTTTCTTT.

The chain combines TRBV24-1 with TRBJ2-1; 13 nucleotides agree with TRBD2. Losses at the gene ends were 5 bases for V and 9 bases for J; bases not matched to a gene: 6. This CDR3 has 15 residues. The germline V gene has CDR1 KGHDR and CDR2 SFDVKD. The CDR3: CATSALGLAGTEQFF. In DNA, the CDR3 is TGTGCCACCAGTGCCCTGGGACTAGCGGGAACTGAGCAGTTCTTC.

In this sample, this clonotype turned up many times. This sequence joins TRBV7-2 and TRBJ2-2; D possibly matches TRBD1 or TRBD2 (5 bases each). The CDR3 sequence is 14 residues long. V gave up 2 bases and J gave up 5 bases, with 9 bases separating them. Looked up from germline, CDR1 is SGHTA and CDR2 is FQGNSA. Here the CDR3 DNA reads TGTGCCAGCAGCTTATTGAGGGGAACCGGGGAGCTGTTTTTT. It specifies CASSLLRGTGELFF.

This chain connects TRBV6-5 to TRBJ2-1; D unresolved. Germline V CDR1 and CDR2: MNHEY, SVGAGI. This CDR3 spans 13 amino acids. Trimming cost V 5 bases and J 4 bases, with 9 bases left between them. Here the CDR3 reads CASSVGVYNEQFF. DNA of the CDR3: TGTGCCAGCAGTGTTGGGGTTTACAATGAGCAGTTCTTC.

This clonotype was seen many times. The rearrangement uses TRBV7-2 and TRBJ2-1; possible D gene TRBD2, 7 bases. The V and J ends lost 7 bases and 8 bases respectively, with 18 bases between them. This CDR3 contains 14 residues. Germline CDR1 reads SGHTA; CDR2 reads FQGNSA. The CDR3 DNA reads TGTGCCAGCACCTTGTCGGGGGGCCGATATGAGCAGTTCTTC. Its translation is CASTLSGGRYEQFF.

The chain is built from TRBV7-2 and TRBJ1-2; D remains unclear. The CDR3 extends over 13 amino acids. The germline CDR1 and CDR2 sequences are SGHTA and FQGNSA. Trimming shortened V by 5 bases and J by 8 bases, and 15 bases separated the two germline ends. This chain's CDR3 is CASSPERISGYTF. DNA of the CDR3: TGTGCCAGCAGCCCGGAGAGGATAAGCGGCTACACCTTC. The full variable domain, in which reference TRBV7-2 and TRBJ1-2 provide the parts outside the CDR3, is GAGVSQSPSNKVTEKGKDVELRCDPISGHTALYWYRQSLGQGLEFLIYFQGNSAPDKSGLPSDRFSAERTGGSVSTLTIQRTQQEDSAVYLCASSPERISGYTFGSGTRLTVV.

The rearrangement uses TRBV7-2 and TRBJ2-2, with 7 bases matching TRBD2. CDR3 length: 16 residues. The V segment lost 2 bases and the J segment 3 bases; nucleotides outside the gene matches: 6. The V gene's germline CDR1 is SGHTA and CDR2 FQGNSA. The CDR3 DNA follows: TGTGCCAGCAGCTTATTTGCGCGGGAGTACACCGGGGAGCTGTTTTTT. Amino acid sequence: CASSLFAREYTGELFF.

J is TRBJ1-1 and V is TRBV6-2 or TRBV6-3; weak D call: TRBD1 (6 bases). The CDR3 is 16 amino acids. V was pared by 0 bases and J by 5 bases, with 16 bases between. Germline V gives CDR1 MNHEY, CDR2 SVGEGT. The CDR3 DNA follows: TGTGCCAGCAGTTACTCGGGCAGGGGAGGGGGAACTGAAGCTTTCTTT. Its translation is CASSYSGRGGGTEAFF.

This clonotype appeared a few times. DNA of the CDR3: TGTGCCAGCAGTTTAGGGGTTAAGGAAGCTTTCTTT. Translated, it gives CASSLGVKEAFF. This chain joins TRBV12-3 or TRBV12-4 and TRBJ1-1, with D hard to call. V was cut by 1 base and J by 8 bases, with 8 bases left in between. The length of the CDR3 is 12 residues.

This clonotype was counted ten times or more. CDR3 in amino acids: CASSLFSGANTEAFF. The CDR3, as DNA: TGTGCCAGCAGCTTATTTTCAGGGGCGAACACTGAAGCTTTCTTT. V gene TRBV7-2 combines with J gene TRBJ1-1, with D tentatively TRBD1 (6 bases). Trimming removed 2 bases at V and 1 base at J, with 11 bases between. This CDR3 comprises 15 residues. CDR1 SGHTA and CDR2 FQGNSA come from the germline V gene.

The V and J genes are TRBV27 and TRBJ1-1; D remains unclear. Germline CDR1 is MNHEY and CDR2 is SMNVEV (reference sequence). This CDR3 is built from 14 residues. V lost 0 bases and J 5 bases, leaving 10 bases between the germline ends. The CDR3 DNA sequence: TGTGCCAGCAGTTTATCGAACCGGTGGACTGAAGCTTTCTTT. It encodes CASSLSNRWTEAFF.

This chain links TRBV24-1 with TRBJ1-2, with 8 nucleotides matching TRBD1. Germline loops: CDR1 KGHDR, CDR2 SFDVKD. The CDR3 covers 15 residues. Trimming at V came to 3 bases and at J to 6 bases, leaving 8 bases not matched to a gene. CDR3 region: CATSDPRTGKDGYTF. CDR3 in DNA: TGTGCCACCAGTGATCCCCGGACAGGGAAAGATGGCTACACCTTC.

This clonotype was seen repeatedly, ten times or more. The junction shows a germline mismatch at one end, possibly a read error. The chain uses TRBV19 and TRBJ1-5, with D perhaps TRBD1 (5 bases). The germline V gene has CDR1 LNHDA and CDR2 SQIVND (reference sequence). This CDR3 spans 13 amino acids. The CDR3 bases are TGTGCCAGTACTATACAGGGCAATCAGCCCCAGCATTTT. It encodes CASTIQGNQPQHF.

The chain combines TRBV20-1 with TRBJ2-4; TRBD2 matches at 10 bases. The CDR3 runs 14 residues. Germline V gene sequence: CDR1 DFQATT, CDR2 SNEGSKA (reference sequence). Trimming at V came to 0 bases and at J to 6 bases, leaving 2 bases not matched to a gene. CDR3 bases: TGCAGTGCTAGAGAAGGGACTAGCGTAAACATTCAGTACTTC. As protein: CSAREGTSVNIQYF.

This clonotype was detected only a few times. The chain uses TRBV6-8 and TRBJ1-1, with D uncertain. Germline V gene lookup returns CDR1 MNHGY and CDR2 SAAAGT. There are 13 residues in the CDR3. Trimming removed 6 bases at V and 3 bases at J, with 11 bases between. The CDR3 DNA is TGTGCCAGCAGGGCCAAGGGAGACACTGAAGCTTTCTTT. This encodes CASRAKGDTEAFF.

This clonotype has only a few counts. The gene calls are TRBV4-1 and TRBJ1-3, with a tentative D call TRBD1 (5 bases). The CDR3 has 15 residues. Germline CDR1 is MGHRA and CDR2 is YSYEKL. Trimming stripped 1 base from V and 3 bases from J, with 10 bases between. CDR3 in DNA: TGCGCCAGCAGCCAAGCGGGGGGTTATGGAAACACCATATATTTT. Protein product: CASSQAGGYGNTIYF.

As for this clonotype: A much larger clone lies a single base off, so this may be a read error. Since no conserved phenylalanine or tryptophan closes the CDR3, a read error is the likely cause. The chain joins TRBV7-2 to TRBJ1-6; unclear D gene. Trimming left V 1 base short and J 8 bases short, with 6 bases between. There are 13 residues in the CDR3. Germline V gene sequence: CDR1 SGHTA, CDR2 FQGNSA. CDR3 coding DNA: TGTGCCAGCAGCTTAGTCAGAGATTCACCCCTCCACTCT. The encoded protein is CASSLVRDSPLHS.

The gene calls are TRBV19 and TRBJ2-1; 10 nucleotides align to TRBD2. Germline CDR1 and CDR2: LNHDA and SQIVND (reference sequence). V shed 2 bases, J shed 8 bases, and the junction held 15 bases outside the gene matches. The CDR3 spans 18 residues. CDR3 DNA: TGTGCCAGTAGTATACTCAACCGACTAGCGGGTGTGCGCGATGAGCAGTTCTTC. This translates into CASSILNRLAGVRDEQFF.